A single sample is the source of the 22 T cell receptor beta chains below, sequenced in a study of cytotoxic CD8 clonotypes in ibrutinib-treated CLL. The method was immunoSEQ multiplex PCR; TCRdb's version includes in-frame clones alone and lacks a portion of them. The sample shows 50,000 to 60,000 clones, less than 90% of them seen only once. Sequenced here: PBMCs, sampled after 24 months of ibrutinib treatment. These receptors were taken from a human donor with chronic lymphocytic leukemia.

The chain uses TRBV2 and TRBJ1-5; 9 nucleotides line up with TRBD1. The CDR3 covers 16 residues. CDR1 SNHLY and CDR2 FYNNEI come from the germline V gene. With V trimmed by 7 bases and J by 3 bases, 10 bases remained unmatched. In nucleotides, the CDR3 is TGTGCCAGCACCCCCCACGACAGGGGGTCCAATCAGCCCCAGCATTTT. Protein sequence: CASTPHDRGSNQPQHF.

V usage is TRBV6-1 and J usage is TRBJ1-5; 8 bases match TRBD1. This CDR3 region has 12 residues. Germline V gene lookup returns CDR1 MNHNS and CDR2 SASEGT. Trimming cost V 7 bases and J 7 bases; bases outside gene matches: 3. Here the CDR3 reads CASTDRVQPQHF. The CDR3 DNA reads TGTGCCAGCACGGACAGGGTACAGCCCCAGCATTTT.

The V and J genes are TRBV18 and TRBJ2-7, with D possibly being TRBD2 (6 bases). The CDR3 has 11 residues. From germline, CDR1 is KGHSH and CDR2 LQKENI. Trimming left V 8 bases short and J 4 bases short, with 9 bases between. The CDR3 nucleotides are TGTGCCAGCCCGGGGGATTACGAGCAGTACTTC. It translates to CASPGDYEQYF.

V gene TRBV7-2 combines with J gene TRBJ2-7, with 11 bases that match TRBD2. Trimming cost V 5 bases and J 6 bases; bases outside gene matches: 6. The CDR3 is 14 amino acids. Germline V CDR1 and CDR2: SGHTA, FQGNSA. The DNA for the CDR3 is TGTGCCAGCAGCACTAGCGGGAGAGCGCCCGAGCAGTACTTC. This sequence encodes CASSTSGRAPEQYF.

A remark on this clone: The same CDR3 can be traced to other DNA sequences in this sample. V is TRBV19 and J is TRBJ1-1; no clear D. Germline CDR1 is LNHDA and CDR2 is SQIVND (reference sequence). Deletions cut 7 bases from V and 0 bases from J, with 6 bases between. The CDR3 is 12 amino acids. Here the CDR3 DNA reads TGTGCCAGTACCGGAATGAACACTGAAGCTTTCTTT. Translation gives CASTGMNTEAFF.

The gene calls are TRBV19 and TRBJ2-6; TRBD1 matches 7 bases. Germline V gene lookup returns CDR1 LNHDA and CDR2 SQIVND (reference sequence). The junction had 6 bases not matched to a gene; V was cut back by 3 bases and J by 1 base. The CDR3 length is 17 residues. CDR3 in amino acids: CASSIGPGGSGANVLTF. The CDR3 nucleotides read TGTGCCAGTAGTATTGGACCAGGGGGATCTGGGGCCAACGTCCTGACTTTC.

The chain is built from TRBV10-3 and TRBJ2-5; the D is unclear. CDR1 is ENHRY and CDR2 is SYGVKD in the germline V gene. The CDR3 has 14 amino acids. Trimming pared 3 bases from V and 0 bases from J, leaving 8 bases between. The CDR3 bases are TGTGCCATCAGTGATCAACAAAACCAAGAGACCCAGTACTTC. As protein: CAISDQQNQETQYF.

This chain links TRBV13 with TRBJ2-7; D is uncertain. V was pared by 5 bases and J by 2 bases, with 19 bases between. The length of the CDR3 is 16 residues. Germline CDR1 and CDR2: PRHDT and FYEKMQ (reference sequence). The CDR3 region is CASSLTRSLWTYEQYF. The CDR3 nucleotides are TGTGCCAGCAGCCTAACGCGCAGCCTTTGGACCTACGAGCAGTACTTC.

The V gene is TRBV28, the J gene TRBJ1-2; 7 bases match TRBD1. The CDR3 extends over 15 amino acids. Germline V gene data show CDR1 as MDHEN and CDR2 as SYDVKM. J gave up 1 base and V 5 bases, and 7 bases lay outside the gene matches. The DNA of the CDR3 is TGTGCCAGCAGTCCCCGGGACAGCTATAACTATGGCTACACCTTC. This codes for CASSPRDSYNYGYTF.

V is TRBV6-4 and J is TRBJ2-7; 9 nucleotides align to TRBD1. CDR3 size: 13 residues. V dropped 4 bases and J dropped 3; count of bases not matched to a gene: 1. Germline CDR1 reads MRHNA; CDR2 reads SNTAGT. In DNA, the CDR3 is TGTGCCAGCAGTGTGGACAGGGGCTACGAGCAGTACTTC. It specifies CASSVDRGYEQYF.

This clone was seen only a few times. This chain uses TRBV4-2 with TRBJ2-2; the match to TRBD2 covers 11 bases. The CDR3 sequence is 17 residues long. V dropped 2 bases and J dropped 2; count of bases not matched to a gene: 4. Per the germline V gene, CDR1 is LGHNA and CDR2 is YNFKEQ. CDR3 nucleotides: TGTGCCAGCAGCCAAATGGGACTAGCGGAAAACACCGGGGAGCTGTTTTTT. Translation: CASSQMGLAENTGELFF.

The rearrangement links TRBV5-1 to TRBJ1-1; D ambiguous. V was trimmed by 0 bases and J by 2 bases, leaving 8 bases between them. This CDR3 contains 14 residues. Germline CDR1 reads SGHRS; CDR2 reads YFSETQ. The CDR3 sequence: CASSLDQLNTEAFF. CDR3 in DNA: TGCGCCAGCAGCTTGGATCAGCTCAACACTGAAGCTTTCTTT.

This chain uses TRBV5-6 with TRBJ2-7, with a possible D match to TRBD1 (6 bases). Between the trimmed V and J ends, which lost 0 bases and 2 bases, there was a span of 15 bases. The CDR3 consists of 16 residues. The germline V gene encodes CDR1 SGHDT and CDR2 YYEEEE. In DNA form, the CDR3 reads TGTGCCAGCAGCTTGGCCGGGGTGACAGGACCCTACGAGCAGTACTTC. Protein product: CASSLAGVTGPYEQYF.

This sequence joins TRBV30 and TRBJ2-1; TRBD2 aligns across 9 bases. In germline, CDR1 is GTSNPN, CDR2 SVGIG (reference sequence). J was trimmed by 7 bases and V by 0 bases; bases with no gene match: 7. CDR3 size: 15 residues. CDR3 in DNA: TGTGCCTGGAGTGTGGGTAGCGGGAGTACAAATGAGCAGTTCTTC. Translating gives CAWSVGSGSTNEQFF. Filled out from reference TRBV30 and TRBJ2-1, the complete variable domain reads SQTIHQWPATLVQPVGSPLSLECTVEGTSNPNLYWYRQAAGRGLQLLFYSVGIGQISSEVPQNLSASRPQDRQFILSSKKLLLSDSGFYLCAWSVGSGSTNEQFFGPGTRLTVL.

This chain's CDR3 is CASSLMGGRYGYTF. DNA for the CDR3: TGTGCCAGCAGTTTAATGGGTGGGAGGTATGGCTACACCTTC. V gene TRBV27 combines with J gene TRBJ1-2; D not resolved. V lost 2 bases to trimming and J lost 5 bases, with 12 bases between them. This CDR3 spans 14 amino acids. Per the germline V gene, CDR1 is MNHEY and CDR2 is SMNVEV (reference sequence).

V gene TRBV10-3 combines with J gene TRBJ2-2; 8 bases are shared with TRBD1. CDR1 and CDR2 from the germline V gene are ENHRY and SYGVKD. J gave up 4 bases and V 10 bases, and 17 bases lay outside the gene matches. The CDR3 spans 17 residues. The CDR3 DNA follows: TGTGCCACGAAGGAACAGGGGGTAGGGTTGGTCACCGGGGAGCTGTTTTTT. Its protein product is CATKEQGVGLVTGELFF.

This clone was observed once. The V gene is TRBV30, the J gene TRBJ2-7, with D perhaps TRBD1 (5 bases). The CDR3 contains 12 residues. The germline V gene has CDR1 GTSNPN and CDR2 SVGIG (reference sequence). V lost 8 bases and J lost 5, with 16 bases in between. The CDR3 spells CAQGPGGHEQYF. The CDR3 region has the DNA TGTGCCCAGGGCCCGGGCGGCCACGAGCAGTACTTC.

This clone was seen a single time. The V call is TRBV7-3, the J call TRBJ2-1; 10 bases are a match to TRBD2. Germline assignment: CDR1 SGHTA and CDR2 FQGTGA. This CDR3 comprises 15 residues. The junction had 2 bases not matched to a gene; V was cut back by 0 bases and J by 6 bases. The CDR3 sequence: CASSLTLAGINEQFF. CDR3 nucleotide sequence: TGTGCCAGCAGCTTAACACTAGCGGGGATCAATGAGCAGTTCTTC.

This clone has just one count. The gene calls are TRBV7-6 and TRBJ2-1; no firm D call. Germline-derived CDR1 and CDR2 are SGHVS and FNYEAQ. This CDR3 contains 15 residues. V lost 5 bases and J 2 bases, leaving 13 bases between the germline ends. DNA of the CDR3: TGTGCCAGCAGCCCCGGGCTTCGGACCTACAATGAGCAGTTCTTC. It encodes CASSPGLRTYNEQFF.

This chain links TRBV28 with TRBJ1-1; 8 bases align to TRBD1. Losses at the gene ends were 4 bases for V and 5 bases for J; bases not matched to a gene: 6. This CDR3 contains 14 residues. CDR1 and CDR2 from the germline V gene are MDHEN and SYDVKM. The CDR3 sequence: CASSYTQGATEAFF. The CDR3 nucleotides are TGTGCCAGCAGTTACACCCAGGGGGCGACTGAAGCTTTCTTT.

The chain combines TRBV7-9 with TRBJ1-1; no clear D gene. Trimming cost V 5 bases and J 1 base, with 11 bases left between them. The CDR3 is 14 residues long. From germline, CDR1 is SEHNR and CDR2 FQNEAQ (reference sequence). The CDR3 is CASSRHEKNTEAFF. The CDR3 DNA reads as TGTGCCAGCAGCCGTCACGAGAAGAACACTGAAGCTTTCTTT.

The J gene is TRBJ2-7, the V gene TRBV15; 8 bases are a match to TRBD1. The CDR3 totals 13 residues. CDR1 LNHNV and CDR2 YYDKDF come from the germline V gene (reference sequence). J was trimmed by 6 bases and V by 1 base; bases with no gene match: 2. This CDR3 is CATSRGTGSEQYF. In nucleotides, the CDR3 is TGTGCCACCAGCAGAGGGACAGGGAGCGAGCAGTACTTC.